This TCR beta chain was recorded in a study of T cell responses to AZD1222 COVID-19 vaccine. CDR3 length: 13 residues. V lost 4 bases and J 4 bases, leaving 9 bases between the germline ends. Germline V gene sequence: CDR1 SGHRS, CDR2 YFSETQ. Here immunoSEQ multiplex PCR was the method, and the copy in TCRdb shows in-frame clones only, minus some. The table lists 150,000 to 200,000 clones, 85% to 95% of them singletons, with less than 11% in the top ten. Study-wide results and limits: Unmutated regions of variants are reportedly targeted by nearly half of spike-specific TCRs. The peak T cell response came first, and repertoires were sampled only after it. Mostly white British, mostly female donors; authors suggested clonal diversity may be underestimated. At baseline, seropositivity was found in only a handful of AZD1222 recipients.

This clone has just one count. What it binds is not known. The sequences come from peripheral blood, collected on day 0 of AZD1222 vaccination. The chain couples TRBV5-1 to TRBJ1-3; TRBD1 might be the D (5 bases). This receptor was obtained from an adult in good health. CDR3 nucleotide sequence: TGCGCCAGCAGCCCAGGGTCGGGAAACACCATATATTTT. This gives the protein CASSPGSGNTIYF. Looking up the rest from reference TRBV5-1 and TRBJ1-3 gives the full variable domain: KAGVTQTPRYLIKTRGQQVTLSCSPISGHRSVSWYQQTPGQGLQFLFEYFSETQRNKGNFPGRFSGRQFSNSRSEMNVSTLELGDSALYLCASSPGSGNTIYFGEGSWLTVV.